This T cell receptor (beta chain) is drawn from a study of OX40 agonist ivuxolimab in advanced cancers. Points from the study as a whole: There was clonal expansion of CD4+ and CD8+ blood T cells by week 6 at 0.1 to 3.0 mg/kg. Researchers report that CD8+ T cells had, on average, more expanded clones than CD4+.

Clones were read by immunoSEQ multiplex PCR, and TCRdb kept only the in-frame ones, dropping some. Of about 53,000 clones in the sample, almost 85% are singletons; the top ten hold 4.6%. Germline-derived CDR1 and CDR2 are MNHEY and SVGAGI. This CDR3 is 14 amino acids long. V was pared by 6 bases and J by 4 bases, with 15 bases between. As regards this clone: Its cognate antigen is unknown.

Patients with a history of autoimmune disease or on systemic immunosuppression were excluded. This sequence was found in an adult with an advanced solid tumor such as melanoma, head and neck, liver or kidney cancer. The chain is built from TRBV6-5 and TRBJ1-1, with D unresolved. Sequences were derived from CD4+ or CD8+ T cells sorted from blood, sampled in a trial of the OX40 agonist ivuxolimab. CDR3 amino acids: CASSRQIQATEAFF. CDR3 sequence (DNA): TGTGCCAGCAGCCGCCAGATCCAGGCCACTGAAGCTTTCTTT.